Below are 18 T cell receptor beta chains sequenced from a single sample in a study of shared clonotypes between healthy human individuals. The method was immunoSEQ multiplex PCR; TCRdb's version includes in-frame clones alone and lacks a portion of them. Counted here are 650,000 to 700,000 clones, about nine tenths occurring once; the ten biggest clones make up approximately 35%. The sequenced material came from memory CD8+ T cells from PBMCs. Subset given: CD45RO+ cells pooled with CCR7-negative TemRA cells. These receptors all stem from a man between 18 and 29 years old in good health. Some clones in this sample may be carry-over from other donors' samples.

The CDR3 protein is CASSEGRLAAYEQYF. CDR3 coding DNA: TGTGCCAGCAGTGAAGGTAGGCTAGCGGCCTACGAGCAGTACTTC. This chain connects TRBV6-1 to TRBJ2-7, with 7 bases lining up with TRBD2. The V gene's germline CDR1 is MNHNS and CDR2 SASEGT. V lost 1 base, J lost 2 bases, and 5 bases stayed unmatched. The length of the CDR3 is 15 residues.

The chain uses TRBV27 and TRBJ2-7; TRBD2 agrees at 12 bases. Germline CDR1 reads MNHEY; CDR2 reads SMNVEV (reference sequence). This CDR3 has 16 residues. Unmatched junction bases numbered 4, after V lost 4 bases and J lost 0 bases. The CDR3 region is CASSSTSGRSSYEQYF. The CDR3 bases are TGTGCCAGCAGTTCAACTAGCGGGAGGAGCTCCTACGAGCAGTACTTC.

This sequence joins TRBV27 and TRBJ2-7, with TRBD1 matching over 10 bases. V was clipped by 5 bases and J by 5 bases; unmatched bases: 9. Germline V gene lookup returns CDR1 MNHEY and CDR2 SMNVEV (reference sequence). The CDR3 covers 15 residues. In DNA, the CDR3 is TGTGCCAGCAGTGCCCCGGGACAGGGGAACAACGAGCAGTACTTC. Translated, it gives CASSAPGQGNNEQYF.

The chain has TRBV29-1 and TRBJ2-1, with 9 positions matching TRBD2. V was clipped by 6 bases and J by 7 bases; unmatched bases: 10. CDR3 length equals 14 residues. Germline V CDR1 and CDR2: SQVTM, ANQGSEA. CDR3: CSVPVVAGVNEQFF. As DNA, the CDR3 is TGCAGCGTGCCCGTGGTAGCGGGAGTAAATGAGCAGTTCTTC.

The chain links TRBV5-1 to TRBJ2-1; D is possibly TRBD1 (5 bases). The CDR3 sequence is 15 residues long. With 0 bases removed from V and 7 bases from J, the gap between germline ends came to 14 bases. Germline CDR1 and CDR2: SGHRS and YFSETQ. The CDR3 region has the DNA TGCGCCAGCAGCTTGGGGCAGGGCCGGGCGAATGAGCAGTTCTTC. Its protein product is CASSLGQGRANEQFF.

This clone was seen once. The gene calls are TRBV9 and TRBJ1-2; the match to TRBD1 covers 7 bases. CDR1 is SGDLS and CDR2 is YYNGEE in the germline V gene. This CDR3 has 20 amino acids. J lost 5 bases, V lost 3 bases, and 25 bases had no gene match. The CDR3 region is CASSALIGQAAEAWEYGYTF. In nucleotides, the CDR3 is TGTGCCAGCAGCGCGCTGATAGGACAGGCAGCCGAGGCGTGGGAATATGGCTACACCTTC.

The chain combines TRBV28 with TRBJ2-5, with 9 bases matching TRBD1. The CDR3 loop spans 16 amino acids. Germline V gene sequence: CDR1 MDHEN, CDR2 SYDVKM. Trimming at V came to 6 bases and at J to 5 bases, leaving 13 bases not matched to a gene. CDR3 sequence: CASSYYRGQGVETQYF. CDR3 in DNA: TGTGCCAGCAGCTATTACCGGGGACAGGGAGTGGAGACCCAGTACTTC.

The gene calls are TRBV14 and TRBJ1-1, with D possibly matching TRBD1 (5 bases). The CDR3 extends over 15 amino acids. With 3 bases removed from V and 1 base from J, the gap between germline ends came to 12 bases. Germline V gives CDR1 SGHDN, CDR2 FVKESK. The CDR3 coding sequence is TGTGCCAGCAGCCATACGTACAGGACGAACACTGAAGCTTTCTTT. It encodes CASSHTYRTNTEAFF. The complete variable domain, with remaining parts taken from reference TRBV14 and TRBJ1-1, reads EAGVTQFPSHSVIEKGQTVTLRCDPISGHDNLYWYRRVMGKEIKFLLHFVKESKQDESGMPNNRFLAERTGGTYSTLKVQPAELEDSGVYFCASSHTYRTNTEAFFGQGTRLTVV.

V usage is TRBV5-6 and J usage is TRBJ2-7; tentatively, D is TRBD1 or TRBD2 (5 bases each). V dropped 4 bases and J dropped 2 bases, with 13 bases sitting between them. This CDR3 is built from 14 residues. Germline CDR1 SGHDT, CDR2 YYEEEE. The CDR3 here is CASSSSGRAYEQYF. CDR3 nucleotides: TGTGCCAGCAGCAGTTCGGGACGTGCCTACGAGCAGTACTTC.

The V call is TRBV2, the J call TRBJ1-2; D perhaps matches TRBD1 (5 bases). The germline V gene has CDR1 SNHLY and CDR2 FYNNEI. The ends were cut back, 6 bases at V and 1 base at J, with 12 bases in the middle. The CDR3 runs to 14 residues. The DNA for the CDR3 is TGTGCCAGCAGCGCGACCGACAGTAACTATGGCTACACCTTC. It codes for CASSATDSNYGYTF.

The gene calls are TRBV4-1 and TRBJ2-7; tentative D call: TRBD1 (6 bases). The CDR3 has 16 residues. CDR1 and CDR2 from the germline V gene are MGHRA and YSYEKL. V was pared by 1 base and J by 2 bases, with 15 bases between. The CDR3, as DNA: TGCGCCAGCAGCCAAGTCTATCCAGGGGCCCCCTACGAGCAGTACTTC. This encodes CASSQVYPGAPYEQYF.

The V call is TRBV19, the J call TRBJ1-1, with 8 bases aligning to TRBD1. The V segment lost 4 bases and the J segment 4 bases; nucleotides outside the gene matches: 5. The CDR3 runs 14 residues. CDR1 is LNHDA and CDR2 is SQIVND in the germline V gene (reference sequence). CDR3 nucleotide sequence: TGTGCCAGTAGTAGGGACAGGCTTGGCACTGAAGCTTTCTTT. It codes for CASSRDRLGTEAFF.

The CDR3 DNA is TGTGCCAGCAGCTTAATGGGCGGGCAAGTCACAGATACGCAGTATTTT. Translated: CASSLMGGQVTDTQYF. V and J are TRBV7-2 and TRBJ2-3, with D perhaps matching TRBD2 (5 bases). The V end lost 2 bases, the J end lost 2 bases, and 14 bases lay between the germline ends. Germline CDR1 SGHTA, CDR2 FQGNSA. CDR3 length equals 16 residues.

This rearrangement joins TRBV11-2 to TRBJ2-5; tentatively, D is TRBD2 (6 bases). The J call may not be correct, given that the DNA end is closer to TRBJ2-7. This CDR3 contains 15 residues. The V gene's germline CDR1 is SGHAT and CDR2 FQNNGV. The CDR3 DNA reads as TGTGCCAGCAGCGCGACTAGACCCAGTTCCTACGAGCAGTACTTC. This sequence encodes CASSATRPSSYEQYF.

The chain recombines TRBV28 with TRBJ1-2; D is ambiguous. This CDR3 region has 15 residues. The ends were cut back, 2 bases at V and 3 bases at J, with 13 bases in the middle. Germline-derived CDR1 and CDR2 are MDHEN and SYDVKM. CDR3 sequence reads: CASSLTPIRDYGYTF. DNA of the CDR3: TGTGCCAGCAGTTTAACCCCAATACGAGACTATGGCTACACCTTC.

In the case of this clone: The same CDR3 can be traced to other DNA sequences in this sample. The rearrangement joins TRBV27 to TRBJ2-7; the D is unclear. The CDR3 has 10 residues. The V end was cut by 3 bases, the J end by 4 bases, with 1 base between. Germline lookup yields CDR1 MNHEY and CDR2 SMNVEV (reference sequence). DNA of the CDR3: TGTGCCAGCAGTTTGTACGAGCAGTACTTC. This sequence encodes CASSLYEQYF.

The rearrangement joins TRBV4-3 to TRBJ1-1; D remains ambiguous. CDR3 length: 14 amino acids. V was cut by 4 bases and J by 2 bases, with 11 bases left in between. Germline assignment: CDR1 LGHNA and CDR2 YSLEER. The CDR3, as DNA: TGCGCCAGCAGCCCGTTTCAAGCCAACACTGAAGCTTTCTTT. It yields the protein CASSPFQANTEAFF.

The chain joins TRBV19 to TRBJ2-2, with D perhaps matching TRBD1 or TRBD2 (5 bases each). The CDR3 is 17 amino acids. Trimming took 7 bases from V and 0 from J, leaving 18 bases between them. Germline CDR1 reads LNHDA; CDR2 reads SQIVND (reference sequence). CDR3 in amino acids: CASKVVDQGPNTGELFF. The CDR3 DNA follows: TGTGCCAGTAAAGTGGTGGATCAGGGACCGAACACCGGGGAGCTGTTTTTT.